Below are 7 T cell receptor beta chains sequenced from a single sample in a study of T cell repertoires in cytomegalovirus infection. TCRdb reprocessed the reads with MiXCR, giving one entry per CDR3 protein. The table has 450,000 to 600,000 distinct CDR3 sequences, over 9% seen once. Source material: PBMCs. The receptors come from a human donor in good health (CMV status not recorded). Some clones in this sample may be carry-over from other donors' samples.

This clonotype occurred many times. V gene TRBV7-6 combines with J gene TRBJ1-6, with 8 bases matching TRBD1. V shed 5 bases and J 7 bases; nucleotides not matched to a gene: 7. CDR3 length equals 15 residues. CDR1 and CDR2 (germline): SGHVS, FNYEAQ. The CDR3 bases are TGTGCCAGCAGCGCAAACAGGGACAGGAATTCACCCCTCCACTTT. It yields the protein CASSANRDRNSPLHF. The full variable domain, with the rest looked up from reference TRBV7-6 and TRBJ1-6, is GAGVSQSPRYKVTKRGQDVALRCDPISGHVSLYWYRQALGQGPEFLTYFNYEAQQDKSGLPNDRFSAERPEGSISTLTIQRTEQRDSAMYRCASSANRDRNSPLHFGNGTRLTVT.

This clonotype was seen many times. V usage is TRBV18 and J usage is TRBJ2-2; tentatively, D is TRBD2 (6 bases). CDR3 length: 15 amino acids. V was trimmed by 2 bases and J by 4 bases, leaving 11 bases between them. Germline values: CDR1 KGHSH, CDR2 LQKENI. As DNA, the CDR3 is TGTGCCAGCTCACCAAACGGGGGAGTCACCGGGGAGCTGTTTTTT. This translates into CASSPNGGVTGELFF.

The chain combines TRBV19 with TRBJ1-5, with D possibly being TRBD1 (6 bases). Trimming removed 2 bases from V and 6 bases from J, with 14 bases in between. CDR3 size: 15 residues. Germline CDR1 LNHDA, CDR2 SQIVND (reference sequence). The chain's CDR3 is CASSILQGGRQPQHF. The CDR3 bases are TGTGCCAGTAGTATACTACAGGGAGGACGTCAGCCCCAGCATTTT. Full variable domain (remainder filled in from reference TRBV19 and TRBJ1-5): DGGITQSPKYLFRKEGQNVTLSCEQNLNHDAMYWYRQDPGQGLRLIYYSQIVNDFQKGDIAEGYSVSREKKESFPLTVTSAQKNPTAFYLCASSILQGGRQPQHFGDGTRLSIL.

This clonotype was observed many times. The chain couples TRBV7-9 to TRBJ2-1; 12 bases agree with TRBD2. The V and J ends lost 5 bases and 5 bases, in that order; junction bases with no gene match: 7. Germline-derived CDR1 and CDR2 are SEHNR and FQNEAQ (reference sequence). The CDR3 is 16 residues long. The CDR3 loop reads CASSPLAGGKNNEQFF. Here the CDR3 DNA reads TGTGCCAGCAGCCCTCTAGCGGGAGGGAAGAACAATGAGCAGTTCTTC.

In this sample, this clonotype turned up many times. The chain joins TRBV6-1 to TRBJ1-5; 11 nucleotides match TRBD1. V shed 6 bases and J 2 bases; nucleotides not matched to a gene: 6. From germline, CDR1 is MNHNS and CDR2 SASEGT. The CDR3 extends over 16 amino acids. This CDR3 is CASRWTGGGRNQPQHF. The CDR3, as DNA: TGTGCCAGCAGATGGACAGGGGGCGGCCGCAATCAGCCCCAGCATTTT.

This clonotype showed up many times. J is TRBJ1-1 and V is TRBV11-1, with 7 bases that match TRBD1. The CDR3 length is 14 residues. The trim removed 5 bases at V and 7 bases at J, leaving 10 bases unmatched. Germline CDR1 is SGHAT and CDR2 is FQDESV (reference sequence). In DNA, the CDR3 is TGTGCCAGCAGCCCCCGGGCAGGGGGATTTGAAGCTTTCTTT. Encoded protein: CASSPRAGGFEAFF.

The V gene is TRBV6-2 or TRBV6-3, the J gene TRBJ2-7; D is possibly TRBD2 (5 bases). The CDR3 covers 15 residues. The ends were cut back, 5 bases at V and 1 base at J, with 15 bases in the middle. The germline V gene encodes CDR1 MNHEY and CDR2 SVGEGT. As DNA, the CDR3 is TGTGCCAGCAGTCAAATGGACTTTCCATCCTACGAGCAGTACTTC. This translates into CASSQMDFPSYEQYF.